This T cell receptor beta chain was identified during a study of T-cell reconstitution after alpha-beta-depleted transplantation in children (dated by TCRdb to the mid-2010s). Describing the broader study: The study quantitatively tracked T-cell immune reconstitution after TCRalphabeta/CD19-depleted allogeneic hematopoietic cell transplantation in children using TCR repertoire profiling. The study at large found these results: About two months after transplant, the apparently early recovery of alphabetaT-cell counts reportedly depended on just several hundred clones that had expanded rapidly and came from non-depleted graft cells. Over the following months the frequencies of hyperexpanded clones went down, and after one year T-cell counts and TCRbeta diversity were mostly credited to newly produced T cells. In some patients, the high TCRbeta diversity seen at day 60 was put down to recipient T cells and intrathymic progenitors that had survived conditioning.

This sample's treatment or condition label indicates: allogeneic hematopoietic cell transplantation with graft depleted of TCRalphabeta T cells and CD19 B cells. TCRalphabeta/CD19-depleted allogeneic hematopoietic cell grafts were given to the transplant recipients, all of whom were children. Via the germline V gene, CDR1 is SNHLY and CDR2 FYNNEI. Cut back by 0 bases and 2 bases, the V and J ends lie 7 bases apart. There are 14 amino acids in the CDR3, from cysteine to phenylalanine inclusive. The read is trimmed to its CDR3 DNA, 42 bases read in frame from base 1. As to this clonotype: The antigen this receptor binds is unknown. Nothing much larger sits one base from this clone, and base qualities are not available.

The library came from PCR. The sample was run on an Illumina HiSeq 2500. TCR libraries were prepared with molecular barcoding, using unique molecular identifiers to normalize TCRbeta repertoire quantification. TCRdb redid the processing of the public reads, applying fastp at Q25 and MiXCR, and retained in-frame beta chains. When rows share a CDR3 protein, they turn into one entry using the most common DNA and genes. The sample table shows about 980,000 distinct CDR3 sequences, and about 29% are seen once. Clones ranked in the top ten supply around 30% of the sample. This material consisted of PBMCs, mostly from graft donor cells, taken 360 days after TCRalphabeta/CD19-depleted stem cell transplant. The sequence was obtained from a boy younger than two who had a stem cell transplant for SCID, so the T cells may come from the graft donor. Rearrangement joined TRBV2 to TRBJ1-2, with the D gene not confidently named. Read as DNA, the sequence is TGTGCCAGCAGTGAAGCGTGGACGAACTATGGCTACACCTTC. Its protein reads: CASSEAWTNYGYTF. The entire variable domain, with the stretches around the CDR3 drawn from the reference TRBV2 and TRBJ1-2 proteins, is EPEVTQTPSHQVTQMGQEVILRCVPISNHLYFYWYRQILGQKVEFLVSFYNNEISEKSEIFDDQFSVERPDGSNFTLKIRSTKLEDSAMYFCASSEAWTNYGYTFGSGTRLTVV.